This paragraph reports one TCR beta chain. This clone appeared a few times. Its antigen remains unidentified. It has no much larger one-base neighbor in the sample; base qualities were not kept. Using the deep immunoSEQ assay, multiplex PCR amplified TCR CDR3 regions from genomic DNA. Extracted genomic DNA from each cell subset was spread evenly across all wells of several immunoSEQ 96-well plates, with each plate serving as a replicate. For sorted subsets, approximately 210 ng of genomic DNA, equivalent to around 30,000 T cell genomes, went into each replicate PCR. The purified libraries were quantified using a Qubit 3.0 fluorometer, sized with a Bioanalyzer 2100, and then quantified again using the KAPA Library Quantification kit. Each immunoSEQ 96-well plate was sequenced on its own single-read 150-cycle Illumina NextSeq 550 flow cell. The authors' analysis ran thus. Because the immunoSEQ output held only junctional sequences and lacked quality scores, the filtering could not match the filtering applied to full-length reads. To assign V/J genes and CDR3, sequences were annotated using PyIR, a Python wrapper for IgBLAST v1.9, with IMGT germline references. Reads were filtered out if the reads had weak V/J assignments (E-value above 1e-6), no CDR3, stop codons, out-of-frame junctions, or ambiguous translated residues. V3J clonotypes were defined as sequences sharing an identical inferred V gene, J gene, and CDR3 amino acid sequence. Percentage overlap between repertoires was calculated by dividing the number of shared unique clonotypes by the size of the smaller repertoire. Three approaches were used to assess repertoire richness: RTK rarefaction, the Chao1 estimator, and Recon v2.1 estimates of unobserved clonotypes. OLGA was used to compute generation probabilities for all TCRbeta clonotypes that the gDNA method yielded from four donors. Here the immuneACCESS table is served through TCRdb, limited to in-frame sequences with V and J called. Missing clones are a known gap in these copies; in checked studies unresolved V genes cover under half, and the rest lacks a known reason. V and J calls and clone size are copied from that table; D and trimming were computed from the DNA. This sample is represented by 90,000 to 130,000 clones; around 65% of them were singletons. The top ten clones comprise approximately 25% of the sample.

Including cysteine and phenylalanine, the CDR3 has 16 amino acids. The retained sequence is limited to the CDR3, 48 bases, with the frame set at the first base. As encoded in the germline V gene, CDR1 is MGHDK while CDR2 is SYGVNS. V is cut by 4 bases and J by 0 bases, and the space between the germline ends is 10 bases. The data originate from a study of shared clonotypes between healthy human individuals (dated by TCRdb to between 2020 and 2021). Regarding the study in general: The cohort comprised two women and a few men aged 18 to 49 years. For each donor, CD4 naive and CD4 memory were each run on three plates, CD8 naive on two plates, and CD8 memory on one plate. Different laboratories and diverse techniques were used to prepare libraries and sequence TCR repertoires, to increase sequencing depth and limit assay-specific biases. The study deeply sequenced blood TCR repertoires of about 5 healthy adults to estimate repertoire size and the extent of clonotype sharing between individuals. Each donor's leukapheresis produced roughly between roughly 0.85 and 10 billion PBMCs. Study-wide conclusions, independent of this receptor: Sampling was restricted to blood, and TCR repertoires in tissue are likely to differ from TCR repertoires in blood. Even with the large sequencing depth, rarefaction of the sorted-subset datasets indicated that sequencing was incomplete. The genetic and exposure-history diversity represented was limited by the small number of donors. Compared with non-shared clonotypes, the clonotypes found in all four sorted-subset donors had higher generation probabilities. Across a few donors, roughly 5% of naive CD4, more than 3% of naive CD8, approximately 2.5% of memory CD4, and about 0.44% of memory CD8 clonotypes were shared. Pairwise subsampling led to the expectation that sequencing depth would affect the degree of clonotype sharing among donors. Estimated clonotype richness was generally larger for naive than for memory subsets.

The donors were healthy, HIV-negative adults with no recently reported acute infections or vaccinations. Every donor was a Caucasian adult residing in Nashville, Tennessee, USA. CD8 memory samples were composed of magnetically selected CD45RO+ cells combined with CCR7-negative CD45RA+ effector memory (TemRA) cells. Blood was collected by leukapheresis, and PBMCs were isolated by Ficoll-Histopaque density gradient centrifugation and then cryopreserved in liquid nitrogen vapor phase. Purity and quantity of every magnetically sorted T cell population were checked by analytical flow cytometry. Genomic DNA was isolated from each sorted fraction and quantified by UV absorbance on a Nanodrop 2000c.

The sample taken for sequencing was memory CD8+ T cells sorted from blood. Reading the label with the study, this specimen's cell subset or site is: CD45RO+ cells pooled with CCR7-negative TemRA cells. The TCR originated in a woman aged 30 to 39 in good health. In this chain, TRBV25-1 is recombined with TRBJ2-6, with TRBD1 tentatively as D gene (6 bases match). CDR3 region: CASSADRYSGANVLTF. DNA sequence: TGTGCCAGCAGTGCCGACAGGTACTCTGGGGCCAACGTCCTGACTTTC.